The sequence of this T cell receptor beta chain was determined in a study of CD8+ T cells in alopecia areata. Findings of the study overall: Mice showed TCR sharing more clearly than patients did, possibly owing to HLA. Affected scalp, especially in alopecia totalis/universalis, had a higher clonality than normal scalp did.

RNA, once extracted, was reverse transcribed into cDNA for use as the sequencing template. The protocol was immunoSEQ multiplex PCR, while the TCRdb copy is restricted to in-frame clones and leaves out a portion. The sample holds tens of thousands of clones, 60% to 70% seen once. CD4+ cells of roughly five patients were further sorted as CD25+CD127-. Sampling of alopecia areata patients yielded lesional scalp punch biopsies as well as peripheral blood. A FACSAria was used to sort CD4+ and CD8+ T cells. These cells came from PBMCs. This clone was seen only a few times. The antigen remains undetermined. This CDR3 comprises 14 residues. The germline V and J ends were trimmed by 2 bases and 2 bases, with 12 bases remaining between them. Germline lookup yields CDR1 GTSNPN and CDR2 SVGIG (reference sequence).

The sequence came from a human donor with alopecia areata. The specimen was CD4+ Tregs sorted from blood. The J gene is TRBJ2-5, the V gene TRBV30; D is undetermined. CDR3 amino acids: CAWSPRTIQETQYF. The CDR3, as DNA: TGTGCCTGGAGTCCGAGAACAATACAAGAGACCCAGTACTTC.